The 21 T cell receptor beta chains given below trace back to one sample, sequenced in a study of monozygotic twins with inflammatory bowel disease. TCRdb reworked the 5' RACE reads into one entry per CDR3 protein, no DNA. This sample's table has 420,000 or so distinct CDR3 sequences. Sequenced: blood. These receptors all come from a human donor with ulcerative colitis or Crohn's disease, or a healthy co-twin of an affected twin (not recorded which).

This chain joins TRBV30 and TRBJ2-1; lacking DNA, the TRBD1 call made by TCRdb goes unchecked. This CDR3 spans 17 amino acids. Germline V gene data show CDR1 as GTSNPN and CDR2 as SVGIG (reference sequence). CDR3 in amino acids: CAWFFLWDRVLWNEQFF.

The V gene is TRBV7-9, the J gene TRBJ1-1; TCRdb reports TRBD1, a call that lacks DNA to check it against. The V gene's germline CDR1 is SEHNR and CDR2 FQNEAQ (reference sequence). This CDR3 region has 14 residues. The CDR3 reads CASSANRANTEAFF.

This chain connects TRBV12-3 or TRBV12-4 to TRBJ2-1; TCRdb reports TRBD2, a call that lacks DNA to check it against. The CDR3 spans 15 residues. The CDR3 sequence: CASSPTSVGYNEQFF.

CDR3 sequence: CASSPSRGTSGYEQYF. This chain uses TRBV12-3 or TRBV12-4 with TRBJ2-7; TCRdb picks TRBD2, but there is no DNA to check that call. This CDR3 comprises 16 residues.

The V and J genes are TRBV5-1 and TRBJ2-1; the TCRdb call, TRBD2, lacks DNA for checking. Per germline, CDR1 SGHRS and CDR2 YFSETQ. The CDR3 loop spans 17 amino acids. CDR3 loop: CASRSAVEREIFPEQFF.

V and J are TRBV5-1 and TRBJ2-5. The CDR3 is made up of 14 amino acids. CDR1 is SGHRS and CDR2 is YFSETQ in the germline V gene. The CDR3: CASSLGPTEETQYF.

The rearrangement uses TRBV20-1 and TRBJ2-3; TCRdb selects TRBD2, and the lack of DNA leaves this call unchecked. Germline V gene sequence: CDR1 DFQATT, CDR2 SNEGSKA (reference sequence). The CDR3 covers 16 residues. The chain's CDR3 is CSAFPLGFQNTDTQYF.

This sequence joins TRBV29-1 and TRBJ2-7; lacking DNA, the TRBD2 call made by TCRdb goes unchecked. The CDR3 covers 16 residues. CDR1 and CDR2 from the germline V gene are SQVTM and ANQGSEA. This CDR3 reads CSVELAGFGSSYEQYF.

CDR3 protein: CASSFSLQDYNEQFF. This chain joins TRBV11-2 and TRBJ2-1. CDR1 SGHAT and CDR2 FQNNGV come from the germline V gene. This CDR3 spans 15 amino acids. Looking up the rest from reference TRBV11-2 and TRBJ2-1 gives the full variable domain: EAGVAQSPRYKIIEKRQSVAFWCNPISGHATLYWYQQILGQGPKLLIQFQNNGVVDDSQLPKDRFSAERLKGVDSTLKIQPAKLEDSAVYLCASSFSLQDYNEQFFGPGTRLTVL.

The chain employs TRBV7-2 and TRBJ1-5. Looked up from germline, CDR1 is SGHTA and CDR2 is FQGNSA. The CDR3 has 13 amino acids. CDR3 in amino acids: CASSFRDNQPQHF.

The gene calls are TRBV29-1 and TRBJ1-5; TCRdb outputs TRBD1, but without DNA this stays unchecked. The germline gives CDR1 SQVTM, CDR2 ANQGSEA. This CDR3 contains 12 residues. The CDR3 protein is CSVGQNNQPQHF.

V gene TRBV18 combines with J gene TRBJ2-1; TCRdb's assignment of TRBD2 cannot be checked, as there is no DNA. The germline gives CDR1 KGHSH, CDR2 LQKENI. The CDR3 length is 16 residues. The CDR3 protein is CASSPEERGGVNEQFF.

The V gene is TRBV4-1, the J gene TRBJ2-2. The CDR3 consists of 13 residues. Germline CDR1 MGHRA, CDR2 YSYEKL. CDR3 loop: CASSPFHTGELFF.

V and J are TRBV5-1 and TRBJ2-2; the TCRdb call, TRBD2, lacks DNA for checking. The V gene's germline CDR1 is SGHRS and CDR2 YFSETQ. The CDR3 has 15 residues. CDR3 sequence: CASSLARGSTGELFF.

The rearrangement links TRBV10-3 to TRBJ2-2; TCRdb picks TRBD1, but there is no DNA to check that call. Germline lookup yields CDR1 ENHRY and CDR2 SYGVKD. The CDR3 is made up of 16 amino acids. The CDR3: CATRTGTGANTGELFF.

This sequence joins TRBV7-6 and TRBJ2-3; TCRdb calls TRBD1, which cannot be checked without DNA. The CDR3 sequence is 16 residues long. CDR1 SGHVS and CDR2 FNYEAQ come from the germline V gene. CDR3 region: CASSFFRGTSTDTQYF.

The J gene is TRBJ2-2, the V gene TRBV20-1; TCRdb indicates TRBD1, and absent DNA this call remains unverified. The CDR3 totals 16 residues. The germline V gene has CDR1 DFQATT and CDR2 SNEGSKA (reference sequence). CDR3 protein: CSATHWGGPNTGELFF.

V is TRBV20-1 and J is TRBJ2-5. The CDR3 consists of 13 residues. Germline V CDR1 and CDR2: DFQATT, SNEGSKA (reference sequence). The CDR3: CSASSHSAETQYF.

CDR3 sequence reads: CASSLFGGRGYEQFF. The chain combines TRBV28 with TRBJ2-1; the D call of TRBD2 rests on TCRdb alone, since no DNA is present to check it. The germline gives CDR1 MDHEN, CDR2 SYDVKM. This CDR3 region has 15 residues.

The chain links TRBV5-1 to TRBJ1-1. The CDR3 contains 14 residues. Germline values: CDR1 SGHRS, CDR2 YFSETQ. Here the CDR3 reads CASSWEWLDTEAFF.

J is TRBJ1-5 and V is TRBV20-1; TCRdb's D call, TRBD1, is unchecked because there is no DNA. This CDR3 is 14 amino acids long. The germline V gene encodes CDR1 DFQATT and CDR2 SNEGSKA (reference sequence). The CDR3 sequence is CSAWDGYSNQPQHF.